The clone carrying this TCR beta chain was counted at least ten times. This sample was included in a study of regulatory T cells in long-lasting Graves disease. Indicated time point: newly diagnosed GD, antithyroid drugs for less than 3 months. Generation of the TCR library employed RNA extracted from PBMCs. To make TCR beta libraries, researchers used iRepertoire HTBI primers and Arm-PCR of CDR3 regions. TCRdb called the multiplex PCR reads again in MiXCR, with one record for every CDR3 protein. Of some 500,000 distinct CDR3 sequences in the sample, around 16% are singletons; the top ten hold just under 25%. The data also belong to a second study, concerning T cells in Graves' hyperthyroidism and ophthalmopathy.

Sequencing was performed on peripheral blood mononuclear cells (PBMCs), taken at new diagnosis, from a patient treated with antithyroid drugs. The clonotype comes from a woman aged 35-65 years with Graves disease.

The CDR3 DNA reads TGCAGTGCTAGTGGGGCACTAGCAATGGCAGATACGCAGTATTTT. Its translation is CSASGALAMADTQYF. The genes are TRBV20-1 and TRBJ2-3, with TRBD2 as a possible D gene (6 bases). Germline CDR1 and CDR2: DFQATT and SNEGSKA (reference sequence). V dropped 3 bases and J dropped 4 bases, with 17 bases sitting between them. CDR3 length equals 15 residues.